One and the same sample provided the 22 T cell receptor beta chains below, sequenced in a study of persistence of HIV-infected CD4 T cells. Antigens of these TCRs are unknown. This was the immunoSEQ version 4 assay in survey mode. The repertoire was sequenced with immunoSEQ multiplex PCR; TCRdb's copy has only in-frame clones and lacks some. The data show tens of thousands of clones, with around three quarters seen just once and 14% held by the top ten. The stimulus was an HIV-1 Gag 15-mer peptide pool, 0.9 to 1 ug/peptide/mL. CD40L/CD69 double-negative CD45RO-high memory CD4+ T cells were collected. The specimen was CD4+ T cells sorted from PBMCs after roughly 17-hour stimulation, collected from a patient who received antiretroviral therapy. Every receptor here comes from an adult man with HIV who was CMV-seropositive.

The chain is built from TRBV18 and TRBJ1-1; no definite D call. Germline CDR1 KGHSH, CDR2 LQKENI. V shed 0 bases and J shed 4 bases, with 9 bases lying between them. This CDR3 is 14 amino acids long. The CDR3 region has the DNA TGTGCCAGCTCACCACCGGCCATGGGCACTGAAGCTTTCTTT. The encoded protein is CASSPPAMGTEAFF.

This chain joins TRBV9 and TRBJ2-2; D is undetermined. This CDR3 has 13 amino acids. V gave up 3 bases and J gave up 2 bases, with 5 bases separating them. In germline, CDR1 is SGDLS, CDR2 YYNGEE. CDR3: CASSGSNTGELFF. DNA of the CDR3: TGTGCCAGCAGCGGTTCAAACACCGGGGAGCTGTTTTTT.

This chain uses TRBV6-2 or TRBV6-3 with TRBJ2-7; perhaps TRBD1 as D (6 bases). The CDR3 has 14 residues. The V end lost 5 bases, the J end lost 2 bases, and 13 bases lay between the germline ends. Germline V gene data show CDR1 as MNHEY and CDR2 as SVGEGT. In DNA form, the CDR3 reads TGTGCCAGCAGTAGAGAACAGGGTGCCTACGAGCAGTACTTC. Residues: CASSREQGAYEQYF.

The CDR3 reads CATRRGEGTAHQPQHF. The DNA of the CDR3 is TGTGCCACCAGACGCGGCGAGGGGACAGCGCATCAGCCCCAGCATTTT. V gene TRBV15 combines with J gene TRBJ1-5; 7 nucleotides match TRBD1. Trimming removed 6 bases from V and 5 bases from J; junction bases left unmatched: 13. This CDR3 is 16 amino acids long. Germline V gene sequence: CDR1 LNHNV, CDR2 YYDKDF (reference sequence).

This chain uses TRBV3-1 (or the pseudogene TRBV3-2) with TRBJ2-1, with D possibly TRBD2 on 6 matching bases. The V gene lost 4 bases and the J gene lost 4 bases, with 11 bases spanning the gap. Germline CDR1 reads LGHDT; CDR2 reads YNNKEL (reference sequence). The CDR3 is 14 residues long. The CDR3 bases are TGTGCCAGCAGCCTGGGACTTTCGTACAATGAGCAGTTCTTC. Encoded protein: CASSLGLSYNEQFF.

Written as DNA, the CDR3 is TGTGCCATCAGTGGACAGGGAAACTTGGGGAACTATGGCTACACCTTC. It codes for CAISGQGNLGNYGYTF. This chain links TRBV10-3 with TRBJ1-2, with TRBD1 identical over 7 bases. CDR3 length: 16 amino acids. With V trimmed by 4 bases and J by 2 bases, 10 bases remained unmatched. Germline V gives CDR1 ENHRY, CDR2 SYGVKD.

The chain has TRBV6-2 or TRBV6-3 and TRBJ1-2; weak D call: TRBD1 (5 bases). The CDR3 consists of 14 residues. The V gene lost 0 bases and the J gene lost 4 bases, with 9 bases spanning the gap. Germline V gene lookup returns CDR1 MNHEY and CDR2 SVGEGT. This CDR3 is CASSYSRRGYGYTF. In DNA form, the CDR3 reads TGTGCCAGCAGTTACTCGAGGAGGGGCTATGGCTACACCTTC.

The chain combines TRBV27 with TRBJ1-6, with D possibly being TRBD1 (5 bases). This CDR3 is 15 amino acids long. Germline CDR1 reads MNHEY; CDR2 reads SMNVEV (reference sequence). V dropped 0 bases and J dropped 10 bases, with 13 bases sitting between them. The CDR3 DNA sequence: TGTGCCAGCAGTTTATCTCCGCAGGGATCCTCACCCCTCCACTTT. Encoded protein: CASSLSPQGSSPLHF.

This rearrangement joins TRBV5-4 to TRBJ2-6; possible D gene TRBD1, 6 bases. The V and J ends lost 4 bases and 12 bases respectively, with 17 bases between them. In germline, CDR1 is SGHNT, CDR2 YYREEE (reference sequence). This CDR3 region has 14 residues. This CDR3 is CASSQRGQYSVLTF. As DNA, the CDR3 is TGTGCCAGCAGCCAAAGAGGACAGTACAGCGTCCTGACTTTC.

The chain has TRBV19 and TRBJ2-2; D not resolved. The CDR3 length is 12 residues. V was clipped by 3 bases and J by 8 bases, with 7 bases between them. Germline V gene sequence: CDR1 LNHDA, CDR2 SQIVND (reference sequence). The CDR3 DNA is TGTGCCAGTAGTATTAGGGATGGGGAGCTGTTTTTT. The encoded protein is CASSIRDGELFF.

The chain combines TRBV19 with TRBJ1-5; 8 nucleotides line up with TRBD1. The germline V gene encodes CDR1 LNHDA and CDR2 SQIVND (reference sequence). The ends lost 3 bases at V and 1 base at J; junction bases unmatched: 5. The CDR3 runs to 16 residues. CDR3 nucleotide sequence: TGTGCCAGTAGTATTGAAGGACAGGGAAGCAATCAGCCCCAGCATTTT. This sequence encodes CASSIEGQGSNQPQHF.

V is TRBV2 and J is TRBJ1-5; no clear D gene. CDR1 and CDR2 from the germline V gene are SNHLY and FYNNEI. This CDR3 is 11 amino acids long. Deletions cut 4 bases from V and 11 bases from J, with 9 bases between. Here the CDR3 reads CASSGREAQHF. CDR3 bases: TGTGCCAGCAGTGGACGTGAGGCCCAGCATTTT.

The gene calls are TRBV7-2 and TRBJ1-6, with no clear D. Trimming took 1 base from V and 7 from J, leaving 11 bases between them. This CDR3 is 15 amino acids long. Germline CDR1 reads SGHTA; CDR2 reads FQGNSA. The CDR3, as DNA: TGTGCCAGCAGCTTAGGTTTCGGGTTAAATTCACCCCTCCACTTT. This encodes CASSLGFGLNSPLHF.

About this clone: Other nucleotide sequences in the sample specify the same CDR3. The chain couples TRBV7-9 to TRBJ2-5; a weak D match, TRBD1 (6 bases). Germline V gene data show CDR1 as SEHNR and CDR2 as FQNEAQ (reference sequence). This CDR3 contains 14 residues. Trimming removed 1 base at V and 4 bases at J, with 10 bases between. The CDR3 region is CASSLGLRGETQYF. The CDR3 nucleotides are TGTGCCAGCAGCTTAGGTCTCAGGGGAGAGACCCAGTACTTC.

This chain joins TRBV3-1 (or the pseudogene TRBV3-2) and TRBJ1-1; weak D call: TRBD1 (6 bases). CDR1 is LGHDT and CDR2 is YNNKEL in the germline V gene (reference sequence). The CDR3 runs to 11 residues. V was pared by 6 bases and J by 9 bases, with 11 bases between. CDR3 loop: CASRTGRKAFF. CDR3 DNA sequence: TGTGCCAGCAGAACAGGGCGTAAAGCTTTCTTT.

CDR3 nucleotides: TGTGCCAGCAGTTTGACAGGGGGCCCGAAAGAAAAACTGTTTTTT. This gives the protein CASSLTGGPKEKLFF. This chain uses TRBV27 with TRBJ1-4; TRBD1 matches 10 bases. Germline CDR1 is MNHEY and CDR2 is SMNVEV (reference sequence). CDR3 length: 15 amino acids. The V segment lost 3 bases and the J segment 8 bases; nucleotides outside the gene matches: 6.

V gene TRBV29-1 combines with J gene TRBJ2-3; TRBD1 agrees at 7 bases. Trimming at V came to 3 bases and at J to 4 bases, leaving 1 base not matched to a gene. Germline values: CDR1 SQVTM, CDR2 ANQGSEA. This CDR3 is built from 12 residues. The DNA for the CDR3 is TGCAGCGTTGACACAGGGGCAGATACGCAGTATTTT. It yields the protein CSVDTGADTQYF.

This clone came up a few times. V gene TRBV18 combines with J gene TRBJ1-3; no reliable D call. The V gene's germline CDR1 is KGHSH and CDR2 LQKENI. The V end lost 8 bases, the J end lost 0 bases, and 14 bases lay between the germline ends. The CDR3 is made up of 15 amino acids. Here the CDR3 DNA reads TGTGCCAGCGAAGCCTTTCATACCTCTGGAAACACCATATATTTT. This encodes CASEAFHTSGNTIYF.

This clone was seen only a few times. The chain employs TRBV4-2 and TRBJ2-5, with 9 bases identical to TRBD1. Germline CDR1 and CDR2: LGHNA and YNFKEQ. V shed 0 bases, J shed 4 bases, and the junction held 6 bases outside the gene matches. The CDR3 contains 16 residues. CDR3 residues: CASSQEQDRGGETQYF. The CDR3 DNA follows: TGTGCCAGCAGCCAAGAACAGGACAGGGGAGGAGAGACCCAGTACTTC.

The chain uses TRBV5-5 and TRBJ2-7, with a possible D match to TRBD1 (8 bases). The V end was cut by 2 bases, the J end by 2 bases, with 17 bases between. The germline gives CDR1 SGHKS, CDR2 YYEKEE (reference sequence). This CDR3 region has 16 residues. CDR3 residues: CASSFPRTGRAYEQYF. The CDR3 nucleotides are TGTGCCAGCAGCTTTCCCCGGACAGGGAGGGCCTACGAGCAGTACTTC.

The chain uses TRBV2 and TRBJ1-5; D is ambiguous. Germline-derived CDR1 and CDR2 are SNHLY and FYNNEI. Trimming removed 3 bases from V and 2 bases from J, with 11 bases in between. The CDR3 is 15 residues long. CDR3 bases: TGTGCCAGCAGTGAGCAGCTAAGGGGCAATCAGCCCCAGCATTTT. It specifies CASSEQLRGNQPQHF. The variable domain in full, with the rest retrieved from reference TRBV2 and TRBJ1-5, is EPEVTQTPSHQVTQMGQEVILRCVPISNHLYFYWYRQILGQKVEFLVSFYNNEISEKSEIFDDQFSVERPDGSNFTLKIRSTKLEDSAMYFCASSEQLRGNQPQHFGDGTRLSIL.

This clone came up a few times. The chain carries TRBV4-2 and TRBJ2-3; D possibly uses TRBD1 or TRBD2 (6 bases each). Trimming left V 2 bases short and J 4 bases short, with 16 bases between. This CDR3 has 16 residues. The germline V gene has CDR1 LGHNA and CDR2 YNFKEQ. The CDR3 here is CASSQSDRRGADTQYF. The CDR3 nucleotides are TGTGCCAGCAGCCAATCGGACAGAAGGGGGGCAGATACGCAGTATTTT.